The 25 T cell receptor beta chains in this list originate from one sample, sequenced in a study of regulatory T cells in long-lasting Graves disease. Regarding time point: persistent/refractory GD, antithyroid drugs over 5 years with positive TRAb. PBMCs were the source of the RNA used for TCR sequencing. The TCR beta library used iRepertoire HTBI primers with Arm-PCR amplification of CDR3. TCRdb fed the multiplex PCR reads into MiXCR, producing one record per CDR3 protein. There are under 500,000 distinct CDR3 sequences in the sample; around 20% occur only once, and roughly 8% lies in the top ten. The sequences come from peripheral blood mononuclear cells (PBMCs), collected when the disease was refractory, from a patient treated with antithyroid drugs. The receptors here all came from a female donor with Graves disease.

As regards this clonotype: A much larger clone differs by one base, so this may be a read error. This chain connects TRBV7-8 to TRBJ2-5; a weak D match, TRBD2 (6 bases). The CDR3 consists of 18 residues. V was pared by 4 bases and J by 4 bases, with 25 bases between. CDR1 is SGHVS, CDR2 FQNEAQ, per germline. The CDR3 bases are TGTGCCAGCAGCTCGGCGCTGCATAAAACTAGCTTGAGAGAGACCCAGTACTTC. Its protein is CASSSALHKTSLRETQYF.

The chain couples TRBV9 to TRBJ2-7; 13 bases map to TRBD2. CDR3 length: 19 amino acids. CDR1 is SGDLS, CDR2 YYNGEE, per germline. The V and J ends lost 3 bases and 0 bases, in that order; junction bases with no gene match: 12. The CDR3 reads CASSARAGLAGEPSYEQYF. The CDR3 DNA is TGTGCCAGCAGCGCCAGAGCAGGACTAGCGGGAGAGCCCTCCTACGAGCAGTACTTC.

V gene TRBV30 combines with J gene TRBJ2-7; D may be TRBD1 (5 bases). The germline V gene has CDR1 GTSNPN and CDR2 SVGIG (reference sequence). The V end lost 2 bases, the J end lost 0 bases, and 14 bases lay between the germline ends. The CDR3 totals 15 residues. In nucleotides, the CDR3 is TGTGCCTGGAGTTTACGTGGGGCCCGCTCCTACGAGCAGTACTTC. It is translated as CAWSLRGARSYEQYF.

This clonotype came up once. It may be a read error: a sequence one base away is much more abundant. V and J are TRBV28 and TRBJ2-7; TRBD1 might be the D (5 bases). The germline CDR1 and CDR2 sequences are MDHEN and SYDVKM. V shed 5 bases and J shed 8 bases, with 19 bases lying between them. There are 14 residues in the CDR3. CDR3: CASSPGAGSNQQYF. The CDR3 DNA reads TGTGCCAGCAGTCCCGGCGCAGGGTCCAACCAGCAGTACTTC.

The chain couples TRBV6-2 or TRBV6-3 to TRBJ2-1, with 14 bases matching TRBD2. V lost 5 bases and J lost 4; bases outside the gene matches: 10. Germline loops: CDR1 MNHEY, CDR2 SVGEGT. CDR3 size: 18 residues. The CDR3 DNA follows: TGTGCCAGCAGTGGACTAGCGGGAGGCTCACGGGGTTACAATGAGCAGTTCTTC. Its protein product is CASSGLAGGSRGYNEQFF.

For this clonotype: A much larger clone is a single base away; this may be a read error. The rearrangement uses TRBV28 and TRBJ1-2, with 8 bases matching TRBD1. Trimming removed 6 bases from V and 8 bases from J; junction bases left unmatched: 8. Germline V lookup: CDR1 MDHEN, CDR2 SYDVKM. This CDR3 comprises 13 residues. The CDR3: CASRDSGGGGYTF. CDR3 sequence (DNA): TGTGCCAGCAGGGACTCAGGGGGCGGCGGCTACACCTTC.

This clonotype was seen more than once but under ten times. As DNA, the CDR3 is TGTGCCTGGAGTAAGGGGAACTATGGCTACACCTTC. As protein: CAWSKGNYGYTF. The genes are TRBV30 and TRBJ1-2; maybe TRBD1 (5 bases). Germline V lookup: CDR1 GTSNPN, CDR2 SVGIG (reference sequence). This CDR3 comprises 12 residues. V lost 2 bases and J lost 2, with 6 bases in between.

As concerns this clonotype: This clone may be a read error of a much larger clone one base away. The V gene is TRBV7-2, the J gene TRBJ1-2, with a tentative D call TRBD1 (6 bases). The CDR3 spans 14 residues. V lost 7 bases to trimming and J lost 4 bases, with 16 bases between them. Germline values: CDR1 SGHTA, CDR2 FQGNSA. The CDR3 reads CASNPKGVGYGYTF. The CDR3 DNA is TGTGCCAGCAACCCCAAGGGGGTTGGCTATGGCTACACCTTC.

In this sample, this clonotype turned up many times. The genes are TRBV12-3 or TRBV12-4 and TRBJ2-7; possibly TRBD1 or TRBD2 for D (5 bases each). Trimming shortened V by 5 bases and J by 2 bases, and 10 bases separated the two germline ends. The CDR3 has 13 amino acids. CDR3 DNA: TGTGCCAGCAGTCAGGGAGCAACCTACGAGCAGTACTTC. It encodes CASSQGATYEQYF.

Ten or more counts support this clonotype. This chain uses TRBV11-2 with TRBJ2-7; D ambiguous. In germline, CDR1 is SGHAT, CDR2 FQNNGV. This CDR3 spans 14 amino acids. The ends were cut back, 3 bases at V and 5 bases at J, with 14 bases in the middle. The CDR3 region is CASSLGRIVDEQYF. The CDR3, as DNA: TGTGCCAGCAGCTTGGGCCGAATAGTCGACGAGCAGTACTTC.

CDR3 amino acids: CASSPQMATNTEAFF. In nucleotides, the CDR3 is TGTGCCAGCAGCCCACAGATGGCTACGAACACTGAAGCTTTCTTT. The rearrangement joins TRBV9 to TRBJ1-1; D remains ambiguous. The germline V gene has CDR1 SGDLS and CDR2 YYNGEE. The CDR3 is made up of 15 amino acids. V lost 4 bases and J 1 base, leaving 14 bases between the germline ends.

There are a few counts of this clonotype. The chain links TRBV24-1 to TRBJ1-2, with D possibly TRBD1 on 5 matching bases. The germline CDR1 and CDR2 sequences are KGHDR and SFDVKD. The CDR3 consists of 12 residues. With 7 bases removed from V and 5 bases from J, the gap between germline ends came to 10 bases. The CDR3 loop reads CATSGTAYGYTF. DNA of the CDR3: TGTGCCACCAGCGGGACGGCTTATGGCTACACCTTC.

This clonotype was detected only a few times. The chain carries TRBV7-2 and TRBJ2-7; 7 bases are shared with TRBD2. From germline, CDR1 is SGHTA and CDR2 FQGNSA. The CDR3 runs 17 residues. Losses at the gene ends were 4 bases for V and 4 bases for J; bases not matched to a gene: 16. The CDR3 nucleotides read TGTGCCAGCAGCTCCCCTAGGGCTAGCGGCACTACGTACGAGCAGTACTTC. It is translated as CASSSPRASGTTYEQYF.

The chain is built from TRBV10-3 and TRBJ2-5, with D possibly TRBD2 on 6 matching bases. V lost 7 bases, J lost 7 bases, and 16 bases lay in between. The CDR3 is made up of 13 amino acids. CDR1 ENHRY and CDR2 SYGVKD come from the germline V gene. The CDR3 loop is CAIKSGELVTQYF. The DNA for the CDR3 is TGTGCCATCAAATCGGGGGAATTGGTGACCCAGTACTTC.

This clonotype was seen many times. The gene calls are TRBV11-2 and TRBJ2-7, with 7 bases lining up with TRBD2. The V gene end was trimmed by 4 bases and the J gene end by 4 bases; junction bases not matched to a gene: 10. The CDR3 spans 15 residues. Germline-derived CDR1 and CDR2 are SGHAT and FQNNGV. The CDR3 DNA follows: TGTGCCAGCAGCTCCCTCGGCGGGAGTACGTACGAGCAGTACTTC. This translates into CASSSLGGSTYEQYF.

This clonotype showed up just a few times. The chain has TRBV10-1 and TRBJ2-7; D may be TRBD1 or TRBD2 (5 bases each). CDR3 length: 15 residues. V gave up 2 bases and J gave up 0 bases, with 11 bases separating them. Per germline, CDR1 WNHNN and CDR2 SYGVQD (reference sequence). The CDR3 spells CASSEGGRSSYEQYF. CDR3 bases: TGCGCCAGCAGTGAGGGGGGAAGAAGCTCCTACGAGCAGTACTTC.

In this sample, this clonotype turned up many times. The chain has TRBV28 and TRBJ2-7; 11 bases align to TRBD1. The germline V gene has CDR1 MDHEN and CDR2 SYDVKM. V trimming: 7 bases; J trimming: 5 bases; junction bases outside the gene matches: 10. There are 15 residues in the CDR3. CDR3 coding DNA: TGTGCCAGCACCAACCCGGGACAGGGGGGCCACGAGCAGTACTTC. Its protein is CASTNPGQGGHEQYF.

This clonotype was observed at least ten times. The chain employs TRBV7-8 and TRBJ1-6, with D unresolved. Germline CDR1 SGHVS, CDR2 FQNEAQ. The CDR3 spans 15 residues. V lost 10 bases and J 6 bases, leaving 19 bases between the germline ends. The CDR3 region has the DNA TGTGCCACCGACATTCGGAGGGCCCTTAATTCACCCCTCCACTTT. Its protein is CATDIRRALNSPLHF.

A word on this clonotype: This clone may be a read error of a much larger clone one base away. The gene calls are TRBV5-6 and TRBJ1-4; D is unresolved. The CDR3 extends over 15 amino acids. Germline V CDR1 and CDR2: SGHDT, YYEEEE. The CDR3 loop reads CASSLGRTKGEKLVF. CDR3 DNA sequence: TGTGCCAGCAGCTTGGGACGGACCAAGGGTGAAAAACTGGTTTTT.

Turning to this clonotype: No conserved phenylalanine or tryptophan ends this CDR3, so it is likely a read error. The CDR3 bases are TGCAGCGTGGACGGTGACTACGAGCAGTACCTC. Translating it yields CSVDGDYEQYL. J is TRBJ2-7 and V is TRBV29-1; D uncertain. V was pared by 6 bases and J by 3 bases, with 9 bases between. This CDR3 is built from 11 residues. Per the germline V gene, CDR1 is SQVTM and CDR2 is ANQGSEA.

This clonotype was counted many times. The J gene is TRBJ2-5, the V gene TRBV28; 7 bases line up with TRBD2. The CDR3 is 15 residues long. Trimming at V came to 5 bases and at J to 5 bases, leaving 11 bases not matched to a gene. Germline loops: CDR1 MDHEN, CDR2 SYDVKM. CDR3 sequence: CASSGLAGERETQYF. Written as DNA, the CDR3 is TGTGCCAGCAGTGGCCTCGCGGGAGAAAGGGAGACCCAGTACTTC.

A few counts support this clonotype. The rearrangement links TRBV5-1 to TRBJ2-7; D is undetermined. The CDR3 has 13 amino acids. Germline V gene lookup returns CDR1 SGHRS and CDR2 YFSETQ. V lost 0 bases to trimming and J lost 3 bases, with 7 bases between them. The CDR3 DNA is TGCGCCAGCAGCTTGGTGACATTCTACGAGCAGTACTTC. It specifies CASSLVTFYEQYF. Full variable domain (missing parts from reference TRBV5-1 and TRBJ2-7): KAGVTQTPRYLIKTRGQQVTLSCSPISGHRSVSWYQQTPGQGLQFLFEYFSETQRNKGNFPGRFSGRQFSNSRSEMNVSTLELGDSALYLCASSLVTFYEQYFGPGTRLTVT.

This clonotype has at least ten counts. The chain has TRBV6-2 or TRBV6-3 and TRBJ2-7; D is tentatively TRBD1 or TRBD2 (5 bases each). The CDR3 loop spans 15 amino acids. Germline values: CDR1 MNHEY, CDR2 SVGEGT. The V end lost 8 bases, the J end lost 1 base, and 18 bases lay between the germline ends. For the CDR3, the DNA is TGTGCCAGCTTACCTTCCGGGACCCAATCCTACGAGCAGTACTTC. Protein: CASLPSGTQSYEQYF.

V is TRBV29-1 and J is TRBJ2-7; D remains ambiguous. The V gene's germline CDR1 is SQVTM and CDR2 ANQGSEA. This CDR3 contains 14 residues. With 2 bases removed from V and 2 bases from J, the gap between germline ends came to 13 bases. This CDR3 is CSVETGLETYEQYF. Here the CDR3 DNA reads TGCAGCGTTGAAACTGGCCTGGAAACCTACGAGCAGTACTTC.

This clonotype was found many times. The rearrangement links TRBV28 to TRBJ2-7, with unresolved D. This CDR3 is 12 amino acids long. V was clipped by 1 base and J by 3 bases, with 4 bases between them. Germline lookup yields CDR1 MDHEN and CDR2 SYDVKM. Here the CDR3 reads CASSLSYYEQYF. The CDR3 DNA is TGTGCCAGCAGTTTATCCTACTACGAGCAGTACTTC.